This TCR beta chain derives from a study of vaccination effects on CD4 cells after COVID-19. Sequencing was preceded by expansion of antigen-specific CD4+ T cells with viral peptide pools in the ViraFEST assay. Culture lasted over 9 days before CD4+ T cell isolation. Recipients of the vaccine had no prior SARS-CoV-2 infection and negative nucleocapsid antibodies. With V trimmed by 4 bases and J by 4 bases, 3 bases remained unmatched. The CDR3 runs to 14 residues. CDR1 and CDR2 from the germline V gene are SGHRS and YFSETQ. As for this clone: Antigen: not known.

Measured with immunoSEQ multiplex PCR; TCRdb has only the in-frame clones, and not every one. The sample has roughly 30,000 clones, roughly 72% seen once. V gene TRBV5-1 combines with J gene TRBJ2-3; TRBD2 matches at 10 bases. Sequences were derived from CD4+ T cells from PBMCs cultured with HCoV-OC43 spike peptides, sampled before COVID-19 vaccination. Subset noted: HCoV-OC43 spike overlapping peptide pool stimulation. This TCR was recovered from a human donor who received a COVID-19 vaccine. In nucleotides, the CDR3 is TGCGCCAGCAGCCCCGGGACTAGCGCAGATACGCAGTATTTT. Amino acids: CASSPGTSADTQYF.